This entry lists 14 T cell receptor beta chains sequenced from one sample in a study of T cells after yellow fever vaccination (dated by TCRdb to between 2018 and 2021). The receptor library was made with 5' RACE. The data were produced on an Illumina NovaSeq 6000. In TCRdb, the public reads were trimmed at Q25 with fastp and aligned with MiXCR, with productive beta chains retained. One record per CDR3 amino acid sequence lists the most common genes and DNA. Here the sample has about 310,000 distinct CDR3 sequences; 3.6% occur a single time. Of the sample, about a quarter falls within the top ten clones. What the treatment or condition label conveys for this sample: live attenuated yellow fever vaccine strain. Specimen: PBMCs, collected on the day of the yellow fever booster vaccination. These receptors were collected from a man aged 18 to 35 who received the YFV17D yellow fever vaccine.

The chain joins TRBV5-1 to TRBJ1-4; 7 bases map to TRBD1. This CDR3 is built from 14 residues. The V gene end was trimmed by 4 bases and the J gene end by 8 bases; junction bases not matched to a gene: 8. CDR1 SGHRS and CDR2 YFSETQ come from the germline V gene. For the CDR3, the DNA is TGCGCCAGCAGCCTCGACAGGGTGAAGGAAAAACTGTTTTTT. This translates into CASSLDRVKEKLFF. Drawing the rest from reference TRBV5-1 and TRBJ1-4, the complete variable domain is KAGVTQTPRYLIKTRGQQVTLSCSPISGHRSVSWYQQTPGQGLQFLFEYFSETQRNKGNFPGRFSGRQFSNSRSEMNVSTLELGDSALYLCASSLDRVKEKLFFGSGTQLSVL.

This clonotype was counted between two and nine times. The V call is TRBV13, the J call TRBJ1-6; D perhaps matches TRBD1 (5 bases). Trimming stripped 5 bases from V and 13 bases from J, with 15 bases between. The CDR3 is 13 residues long. Germline V CDR1 and CDR2: PRHDT, FYEKMQ (reference sequence). The CDR3 sequence is CASSQARGGPLHF. In DNA, the CDR3 is TGTGCCAGCAGCCAAGCCCGGGGGGGGCCCCTCCACTTT.

J is TRBJ2-7 and V is TRBV21-1; TRBD1 reflects the table's D call only, with no check against the DNA. TRBV21-1 is designated a pseudogene. The CDR3 consists of 15 residues. CDR3 protein: CASSPRVSPGDEQYV. CDR3 sequence (DNA): TGTGCCAGCAGCCCCCGGGTCTCCCCGGGAGACGAGCAGTACGTC.

The rearrangement uses TRBV20-1 and TRBJ2-7, with D perhaps TRBD1 or TRBD2 (5 bases each). CDR1 and CDR2 (germline): DFQATT, SNEGSKA (reference sequence). This CDR3 comprises 13 residues. The germline V and J ends were trimmed by 4 bases and 2 bases, with 12 bases remaining between them. CDR3 nucleotides: TGCAGTGCTAAGGCTGGGGGAACCTACGAGCAGTACTTC. This translates into CSAKAGGTYEQYF.

In this sample, this clonotype turned up many times. The gene calls are TRBV19 and TRBJ2-2, with D perhaps matching TRBD1 (6 bases). This CDR3 spans 18 amino acids. Trimming removed 3 bases at V and 3 bases at J, with 20 bases between. From germline, CDR1 is LNHDA and CDR2 SQIVND (reference sequence). CDR3 sequence: CASSIRSGVGVDTGELFF. CDR3 nucleotide sequence: TGTGCCAGTAGTATTAGGTCAGGGGTTGGTGTTGACACCGGGGAGCTGTTTTTT.

V and J are TRBV20-1 and TRBJ2-1, with no clear D. The ends were cut back, 7 bases at V and 4 bases at J, with 8 bases in the middle. The V gene's germline CDR1 is DFQATT and CDR2 SNEGSKA (reference sequence). The CDR3 consists of 11 residues. The CDR3 spells CSGRRYNEQFF. CDR3 bases: TGCAGTGGCCGGCGATACAATGAGCAGTTCTTC.

At least ten counts were recorded for this clonotype. The chain joins TRBV5-1 to TRBJ1-2, with D possibly matching TRBD1 (6 bases). The length of the CDR3 is 14 residues. Germline V CDR1 and CDR2: SGHRS, YFSETQ. Trimming stripped 0 bases from V and 4 bases from J, with 10 bases between. CDR3 in DNA: TGCGCCAGCAGCTTGGAACAGGGAGCCTATGGCTACACCTTC. Translated: CASSLEQGAYGYTF.

The V call is TRBV2, the J call TRBJ1-4, with unresolved D. Looked up from germline, CDR1 is SNHLY and CDR2 is FYNNEI. CDR3 length: 14 amino acids. V was trimmed by 7 bases and J by 7 bases, leaving 16 bases between them. The CDR3 bases are TGTGCCAGCATGGAACTGGAGCTAGGTGAAAAACTGTTTTTT. Translation gives CASMELELGEKLFF.

Many counts were recorded for this clonotype. The chain is built from TRBV29-1 and TRBJ1-1, with 7 bases that match TRBD1. This CDR3 is built from 12 residues. V trimming: 6 bases; J trimming: 5 bases; junction bases outside the gene matches: 6. Germline V gene sequence: CDR1 SQVTM, CDR2 ANQGSEA. CDR3 sequence (DNA): TGCAGCGTCTCGACAGGGCGAACTGAAGCTTTCTTT. Its protein is CSVSTGRTEAFF.

This clonotype has at least ten counts. This chain joins TRBV7-9 and TRBJ1-2; 7 nucleotides line up with TRBD1. This CDR3 has 15 residues. Germline-derived CDR1 and CDR2 are SEHNR and FQNEAQ (reference sequence). Trimming took 1 base from V and 5 from J; bases not matched to a gene: 7. The CDR3: CASSLVARGNYGYTF. The CDR3, as DNA: TGTGCCAGCAGCTTAGTAGCCAGGGGGAATTATGGCTACACCTTC.

Only a few counts were recorded for this clonotype. CDR3 region: CSARVRAPGYTDTQYF. In DNA, the CDR3 is TGCAGTGCTAGAGTCCGGGCGCCAGGGTACACAGATACGCAGTATTTT. The rearrangement joins TRBV20-1 to TRBJ2-3; D is possibly TRBD1 (5 bases). The germline V gene encodes CDR1 DFQATT and CDR2 SNEGSKA (reference sequence). V gave up 1 base and J gave up 2 bases, with 16 bases separating them. There are 16 residues in the CDR3.

This clonotype was recorded at least ten times. The rearrangement uses TRBV7-6 and TRBJ1-6; D uncertain. The CDR3 extends over 15 amino acids. The V end lost 2 bases, the J end lost 5 bases, and 10 bases lay between the germline ends. Germline CDR1 reads SGHVS; CDR2 reads FNYEAQ. Written as DNA, the CDR3 is TGTGCCAGCAGCTTAAATCCGGTTGATAATTCACCCCTCCACTTT. Amino acid sequence: CASSLNPVDNSPLHF.

The chain couples TRBV5-1 to TRBJ1-1; 10 nucleotides match TRBD1. With 2 bases clipped from V and 10 bases from J, the junction kept 8 bases outside the gene matches. CDR1 and CDR2 (germline): SGHRS, YFSETQ. The CDR3 runs to 14 residues. The CDR3 bases are TGCGCCAGCAGCTTCGGGACAGGGGAAGCGGGAGCTTTCTTT. This translates into CASSFGTGEAGAFF.

The chain joins TRBV28 to TRBJ1-1, with D unresolved. Germline-derived CDR1 and CDR2 are MDHEN and SYDVKM. The ends were cut back, 4 bases at V and 4 bases at J, with 16 bases in the middle. The CDR3 consists of 15 residues. The CDR3 sequence: CASSSPDGGSTEAFF. In DNA, the CDR3 is TGTGCCAGCAGTTCACCGGACGGAGGGAGCACTGAAGCTTTCTTT.